The present T cell receptor beta chain was sequenced within a study of Ad26.COV2.S vaccination and SARS-CoV-2 variants. Study results and caveats: There was a possibility that the TCR breadth and depth analyses underestimated total T cell responses.

The protocol was immunoSEQ multiplex PCR, while the TCRdb copy is restricted to in-frame clones and leaves out a portion. The table includes about 330,000 clones, roughly 88% detected once. The CDR3 is 18 amino acids. Between the trimmed V and J ends, which lost 2 bases and 0 bases, there was a span of 15 bases. The V gene's germline CDR1 is SGHRS and CDR2 YFSETQ. Only one count was recorded for this clone. The target antigen is unknown. Treatment defined: 15 to 20 received Ad26.COV2.S at low or high dose, single or two shots; five or six received placebo; per-sample allocation not given. Day 63 following the first vaccine or placebo injection was when the samples were taken. The donor was a Boston adult aged 18-55 years.

This chain links TRBV5-1 with TRBJ1-6; D might be TRBD1 (6 bases). This receptor was obtained from a person between 18 and 59 years old who received the Ad26.COV2.S COVID-19 vaccine or a placebo. The sample here was peripheral blood, taken in a trial of Ad26.COV2.S vaccine versus placebo. In DNA, the CDR3 is TGCGCCAGCAGCTTCAATGGCATACAGGGCTCCTATAATTCACCCCTCCACTTT. Amino acid sequence: CASSFNGIQGSYNSPLHF. Filled out from reference TRBV5-1 and TRBJ1-6, the complete variable domain reads KAGVTQTPRYLIKTRGQQVTLSCSPISGHRSVSWYQQTPGQGLQFLFEYFSETQRNKGNFPGRFSGRQFSNSRSEMNVSTLELGDSALYLCASSFNGIQGSYNSPLHFGNGTRLTVT.